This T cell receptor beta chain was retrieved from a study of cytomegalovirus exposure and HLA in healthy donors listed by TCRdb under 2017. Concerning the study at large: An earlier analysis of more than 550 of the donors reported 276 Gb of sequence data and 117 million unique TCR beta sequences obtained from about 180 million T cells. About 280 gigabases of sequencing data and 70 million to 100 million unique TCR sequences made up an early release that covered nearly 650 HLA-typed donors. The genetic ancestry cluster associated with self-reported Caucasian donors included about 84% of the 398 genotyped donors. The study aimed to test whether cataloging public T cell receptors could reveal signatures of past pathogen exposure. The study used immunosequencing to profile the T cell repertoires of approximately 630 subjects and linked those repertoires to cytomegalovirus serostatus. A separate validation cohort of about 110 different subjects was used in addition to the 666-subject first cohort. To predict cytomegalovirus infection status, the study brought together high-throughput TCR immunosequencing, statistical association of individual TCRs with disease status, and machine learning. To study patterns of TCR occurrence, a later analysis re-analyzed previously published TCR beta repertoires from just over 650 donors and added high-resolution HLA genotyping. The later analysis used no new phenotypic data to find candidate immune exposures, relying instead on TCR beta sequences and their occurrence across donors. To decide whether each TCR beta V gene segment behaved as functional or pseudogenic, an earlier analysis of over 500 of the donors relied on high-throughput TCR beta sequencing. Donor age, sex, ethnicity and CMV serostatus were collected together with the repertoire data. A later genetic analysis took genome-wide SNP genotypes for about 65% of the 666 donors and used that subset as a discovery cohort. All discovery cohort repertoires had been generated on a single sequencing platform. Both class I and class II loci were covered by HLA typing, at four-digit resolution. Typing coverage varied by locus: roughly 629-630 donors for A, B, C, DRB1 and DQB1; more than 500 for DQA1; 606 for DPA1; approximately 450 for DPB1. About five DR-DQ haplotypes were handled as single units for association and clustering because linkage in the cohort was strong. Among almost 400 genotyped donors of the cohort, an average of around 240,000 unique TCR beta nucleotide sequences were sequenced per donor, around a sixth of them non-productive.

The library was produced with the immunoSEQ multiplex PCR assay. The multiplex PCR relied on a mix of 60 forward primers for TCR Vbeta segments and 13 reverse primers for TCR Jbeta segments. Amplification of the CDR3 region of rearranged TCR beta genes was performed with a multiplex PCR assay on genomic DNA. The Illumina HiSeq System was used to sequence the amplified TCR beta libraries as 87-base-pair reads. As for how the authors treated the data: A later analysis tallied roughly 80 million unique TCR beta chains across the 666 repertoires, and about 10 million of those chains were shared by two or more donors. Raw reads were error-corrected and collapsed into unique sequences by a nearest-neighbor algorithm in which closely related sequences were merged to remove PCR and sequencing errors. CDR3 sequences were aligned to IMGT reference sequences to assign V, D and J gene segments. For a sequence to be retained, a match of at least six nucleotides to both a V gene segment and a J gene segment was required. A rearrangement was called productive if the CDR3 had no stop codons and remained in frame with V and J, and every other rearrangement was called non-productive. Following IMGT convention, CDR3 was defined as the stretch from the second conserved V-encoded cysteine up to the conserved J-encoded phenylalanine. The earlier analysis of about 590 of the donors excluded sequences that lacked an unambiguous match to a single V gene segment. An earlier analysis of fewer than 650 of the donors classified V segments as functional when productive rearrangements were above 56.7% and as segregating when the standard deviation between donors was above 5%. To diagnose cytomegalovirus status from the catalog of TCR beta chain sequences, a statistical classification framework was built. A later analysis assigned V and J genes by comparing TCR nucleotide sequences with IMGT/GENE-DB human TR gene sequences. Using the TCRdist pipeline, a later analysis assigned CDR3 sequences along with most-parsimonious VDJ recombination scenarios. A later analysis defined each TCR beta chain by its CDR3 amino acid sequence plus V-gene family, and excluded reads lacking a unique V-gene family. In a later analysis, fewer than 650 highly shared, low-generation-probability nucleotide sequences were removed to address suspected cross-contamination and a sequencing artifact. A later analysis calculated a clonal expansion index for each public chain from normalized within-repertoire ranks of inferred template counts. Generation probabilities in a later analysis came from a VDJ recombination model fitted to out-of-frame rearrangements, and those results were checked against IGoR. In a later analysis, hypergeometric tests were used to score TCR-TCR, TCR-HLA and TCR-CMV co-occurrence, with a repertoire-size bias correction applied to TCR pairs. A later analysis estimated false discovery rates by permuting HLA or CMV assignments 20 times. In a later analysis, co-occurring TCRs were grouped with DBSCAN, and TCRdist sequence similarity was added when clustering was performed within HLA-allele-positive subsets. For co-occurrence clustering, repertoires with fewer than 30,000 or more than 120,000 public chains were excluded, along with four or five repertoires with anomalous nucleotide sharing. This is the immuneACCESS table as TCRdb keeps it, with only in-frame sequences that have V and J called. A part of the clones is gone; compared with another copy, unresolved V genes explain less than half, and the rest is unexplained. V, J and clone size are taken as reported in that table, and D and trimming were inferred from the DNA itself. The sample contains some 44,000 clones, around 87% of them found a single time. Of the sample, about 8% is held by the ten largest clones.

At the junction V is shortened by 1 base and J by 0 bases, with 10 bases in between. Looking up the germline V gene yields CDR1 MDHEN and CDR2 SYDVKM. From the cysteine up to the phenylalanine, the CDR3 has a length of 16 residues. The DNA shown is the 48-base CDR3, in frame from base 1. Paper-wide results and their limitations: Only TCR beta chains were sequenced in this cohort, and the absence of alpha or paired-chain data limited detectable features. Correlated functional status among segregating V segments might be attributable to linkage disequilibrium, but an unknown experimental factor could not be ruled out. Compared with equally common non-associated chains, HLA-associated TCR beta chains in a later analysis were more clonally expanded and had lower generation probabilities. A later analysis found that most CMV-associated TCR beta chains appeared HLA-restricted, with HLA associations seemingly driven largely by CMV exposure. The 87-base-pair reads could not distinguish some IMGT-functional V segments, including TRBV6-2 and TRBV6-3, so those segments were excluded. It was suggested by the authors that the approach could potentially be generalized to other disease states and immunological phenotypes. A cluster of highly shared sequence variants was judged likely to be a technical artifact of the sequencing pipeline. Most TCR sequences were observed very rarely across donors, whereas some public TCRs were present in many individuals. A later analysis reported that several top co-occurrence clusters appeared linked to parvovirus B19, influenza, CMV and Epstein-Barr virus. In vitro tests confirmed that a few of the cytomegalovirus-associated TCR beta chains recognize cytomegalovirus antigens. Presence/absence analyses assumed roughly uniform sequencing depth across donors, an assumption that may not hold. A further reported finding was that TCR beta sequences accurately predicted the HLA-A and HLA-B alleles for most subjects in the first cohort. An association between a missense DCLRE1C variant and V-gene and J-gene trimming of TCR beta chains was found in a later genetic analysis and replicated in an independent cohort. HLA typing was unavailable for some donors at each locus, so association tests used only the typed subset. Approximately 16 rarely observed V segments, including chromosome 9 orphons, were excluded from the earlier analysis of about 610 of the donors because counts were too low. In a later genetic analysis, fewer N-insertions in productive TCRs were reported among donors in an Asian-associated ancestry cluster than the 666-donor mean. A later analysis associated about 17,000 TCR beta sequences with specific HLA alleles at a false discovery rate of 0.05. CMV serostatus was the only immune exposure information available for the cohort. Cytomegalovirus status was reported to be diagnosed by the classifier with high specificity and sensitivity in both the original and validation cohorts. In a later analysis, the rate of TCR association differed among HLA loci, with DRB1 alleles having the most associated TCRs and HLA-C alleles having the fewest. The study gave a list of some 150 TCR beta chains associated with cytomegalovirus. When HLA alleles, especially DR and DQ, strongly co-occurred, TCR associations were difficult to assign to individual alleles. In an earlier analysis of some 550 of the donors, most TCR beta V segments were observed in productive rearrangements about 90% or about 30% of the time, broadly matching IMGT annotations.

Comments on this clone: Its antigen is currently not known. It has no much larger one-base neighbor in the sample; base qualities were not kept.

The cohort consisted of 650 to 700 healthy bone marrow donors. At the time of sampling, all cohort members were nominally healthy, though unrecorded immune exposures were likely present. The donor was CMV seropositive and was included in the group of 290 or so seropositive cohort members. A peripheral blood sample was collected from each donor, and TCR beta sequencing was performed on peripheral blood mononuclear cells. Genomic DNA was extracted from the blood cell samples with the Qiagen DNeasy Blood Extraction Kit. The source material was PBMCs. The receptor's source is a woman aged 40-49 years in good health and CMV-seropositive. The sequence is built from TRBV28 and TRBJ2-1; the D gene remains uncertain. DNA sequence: TGTGCCAGCAGTTTATATGAAGGAGACTCCTACAATGAGCAGTTCTTC. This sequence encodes CASSLYEGDSYNEQFF. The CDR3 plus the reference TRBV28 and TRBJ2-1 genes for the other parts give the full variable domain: DVKVTQSSRYLVKRTGEKVFLECVQDMDHENMFWYRQDPGLGLRLIYFSYDVKMKEKGDIPEGYSVSREKKERFSLILESASTNQTSMYLCASSLYEGDSYNEQFFGPGTRLTVL.